This T cell receptor (beta chain) appears in the sequencing data of a study of cytomegalovirus exposure and HLA in healthy donors. Study-wide findings and caveats: A few V segments could not be told apart, such as TRBV6-2 and TRBV6-3, and were left out.

With regard to this clone: Its target is unknown.

It was with 60 Vbeta and 13 Jbeta primers that the PCR ran. Repertoires were generated with immunoSEQ multiplex PCR, while TCRdb's copy carries only in-frame clones and drops some. The sample records more than 200,000 clones, nearly 80% being singletons. Germline values: CDR1 LNHDA, CDR2 SQIVND (reference sequence). The CDR3 length is 14 residues. V dropped 5 bases and J dropped 5; count of bases not matched to a gene: 7. The sequence came from a man aged 18 to 30 in good health and CMV-seronegative. The sequencing sample was made of PBMCs. The chain links TRBV19 to TRBJ2-5; 8 bases map to TRBD1. CDR3 in DNA: TGTGCCAGTAGTGATCAGGGGGCGGGGGAGACCCAGTACTTC. Protein sequence: CASSDQGAGETQYF.